Below are 4 T cell receptor beta chains sequenced from a single sample in a study of OX40 agonist ivuxolimab in advanced cancers. Profiled with immunoSEQ multiplex PCR; TCRdb holds only in-frame clones, not every one. The table records about 60,000 clones, 84% of them present only once. The material was CD4+ or CD8+ T cells sorted from blood, obtained in a trial of the OX40 agonist ivuxolimab. These receptors all come from an adult with an advanced solid tumor such as melanoma, head and neck, liver or kidney cancer.

V usage is TRBV11-2 and J usage is TRBJ2-7; D gene unclear. CDR1 and CDR2 (germline): SGHAT, FQNNGV. This CDR3 is 12 amino acids long. The V end lost 5 bases, the J end lost 6 bases, and 11 bases lay between the germline ends. The CDR3 nucleotides are TGTGCCAGCAGCCCGTGGTTAGCCGAGCAGTACTTC. Translating gives CASSPWLAEQYF.

V gene TRBV28 combines with J gene TRBJ2-7; D remains ambiguous. Looked up from germline, CDR1 is MDHEN and CDR2 is SYDVKM. This CDR3 region has 14 residues. V shed 6 bases and J shed 0 bases, with 12 bases lying between them. The CDR3, as DNA: TGTGCCAGCAGAAGACTCTTCAGCTCCTACGAGCAGTACTTC. Translating gives CASRRLFSSYEQYF.

This clone was seen a single time. V usage is TRBV28 and J usage is TRBJ1-4; D may be TRBD1 (6 bases). This CDR3 is built from 14 residues. CDR1 and CDR2 from the germline V gene are MDHEN and SYDVKM. V was pared by 4 bases and J by 7 bases, with 13 bases between. CDR3 amino acids: CASSYRVRGEKLFF. The CDR3 DNA follows: TGTGCCAGCAGTTACAGGGTTAGGGGTGAAAAACTGTTTTTT.

The chain employs TRBV11-2 and TRBJ1-5; D gene unclear. Per the germline V gene, CDR1 is SGHAT and CDR2 is FQNNGV. V lost 2 bases and J lost 6, with 8 bases in between. This CDR3 has 13 amino acids. The DNA of the CDR3 is TGTGCCAGCAGCTTATCTGACGGTCAGCCCCAGCATTTT. Translated, it gives CASSLSDGQPQHF.